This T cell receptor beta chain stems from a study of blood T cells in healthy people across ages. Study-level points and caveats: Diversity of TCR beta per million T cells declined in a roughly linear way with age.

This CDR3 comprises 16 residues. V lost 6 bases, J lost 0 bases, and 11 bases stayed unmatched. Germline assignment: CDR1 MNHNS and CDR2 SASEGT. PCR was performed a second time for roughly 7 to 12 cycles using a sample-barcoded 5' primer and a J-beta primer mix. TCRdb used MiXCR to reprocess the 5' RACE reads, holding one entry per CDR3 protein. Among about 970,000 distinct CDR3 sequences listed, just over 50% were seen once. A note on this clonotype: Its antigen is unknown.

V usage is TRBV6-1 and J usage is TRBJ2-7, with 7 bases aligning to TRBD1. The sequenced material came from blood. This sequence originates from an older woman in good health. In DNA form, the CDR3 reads TGTGCCAGCAGAAAGGGTTGGGGACAGAGCTCCTACGAGCAGTACTTC. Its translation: CASRKGWGQSSYEQYF.